The next 22 T cell receptor beta chains were all read from a single sample in a study of cytomegalovirus exposure and HLA in healthy donors. PCR was performed using 60 Vbeta and 13 Jbeta primers. Repertoires were generated with immunoSEQ multiplex PCR, while TCRdb's copy carries only in-frame clones and drops some. Among 130,000 to 150,000 clones, around 84% were seen once, and the ten largest hold over 2%. Sample: PBMCs. The receptors were gathered from a boy younger than 10 in good health and CMV-seronegative.

The chain employs TRBV28 and TRBJ2-3, with 7 bases fitting TRBD1. Looked up from germline, CDR1 is MDHEN and CDR2 is SYDVKM. The V and J ends lost 3 bases and 2 bases, in that order; junction bases with no gene match: 5. The CDR3 is 15 residues long. The CDR3 DNA reads TGTGCCAGCAGTTTGGGCGGACAGGACACAGATACGCAGTATTTT. Its protein product is CASSLGGQDTDTQYF.

The CDR3 spells CASSYITGEIYEQYF. The CDR3 nucleotides are TGTGCCAGCAGTTACATTACAGGGGAGATCTACGAGCAGTACTTC. V and J are TRBV6-6 and TRBJ2-7, with 7 bases identical to TRBD1. V shed 2 bases, J shed 3 bases, and the junction held 7 bases outside the gene matches. The CDR3 extends over 15 amino acids. In germline, CDR1 is MNHNY, CDR2 SVGAGI (reference sequence).

The gene calls are TRBV28 and TRBJ2-7, with 12 bases identical to TRBD1. J lost 6 bases, V lost 3 bases, and 6 bases had no gene match. The CDR3 length is 15 residues. CDR1 is MDHEN, CDR2 SYDVKM, per germline. The CDR3 bases are TGTGCCAGCAGTTTTACCGGGACAGGGGGCGTCGAGCAGTACTTC. Amino acid sequence: CASSFTGTGGVEQYF.

This chain connects TRBV7-6 to TRBJ1-4; no clear D gene. The CDR3 loop spans 13 amino acids. The germline V and J ends were trimmed by 2 bases and 7 bases, with 8 bases remaining between them. Germline-derived CDR1 and CDR2 are SGHVS and FNYEAQ. Here the CDR3 DNA reads TGTGCCAGCAGCTTATTACAGAGTGAAAAACTGTTTTTT. As protein: CASSLLQSEKLFF.

V is TRBV2 and J is TRBJ2-7, with TRBD1 identical over 8 bases. The CDR3 has 15 residues. Trimming cost V 7 bases and J 2 bases; bases outside gene matches: 10. CDR1 and CDR2 from the germline V gene are SNHLY and FYNNEI. CDR3 sequence reads: CASKVILGQAYEQYF. The CDR3 DNA reads TGTGCCAGCAAGGTTATCCTGGGACAGGCCTACGAGCAGTACTTC.

For the CDR3, the DNA is TGTGCCTGGAGTGTACGGGGTACTGAAGCTTTCTTT. It is translated as CAWSVRGTEAFF. The chain combines TRBV30 with TRBJ1-1; D not resolved. CDR3 length: 12 amino acids. Trimming shortened V by 0 bases and J by 5 bases, and 7 bases separated the two germline ends. Looked up from germline, CDR1 is GTSNPN and CDR2 is SVGIG (reference sequence).

The chain couples TRBV4-1 to TRBJ2-7; TRBD2 matches 16 bases. Losses at the gene ends were 6 bases for V and 3 bases for J; bases not matched to a gene: 11. Germline CDR1 MGHRA, CDR2 YSYEKL. This CDR3 is 18 amino acids long. CDR3 nucleotide sequence: TGCGCCAGCAGACCAACCGGGACTAGCGGGAGGGCCGGCTACGAGCAGTACTTC. This translates into CASRPTGTSGRAGYEQYF.

The chain has TRBV5-1 and TRBJ2-5, with TRBD2 matching 13 bases. CDR1 is SGHRS and CDR2 is YFSETQ in the germline V gene. The CDR3 spans 17 residues. V dropped 7 bases and J dropped 2; count of bases not matched to a gene: 11. CDR3 nucleotides: TGCGCCAGCCGCCCGGGACTAGCGGGGCGGTTTCAAGAGACCCAGTACTTC. It translates to CASRPGLAGRFQETQYF. Filled out from reference TRBV5-1 and TRBJ2-5, the complete variable domain reads KAGVTQTPRYLIKTRGQQVTLSCSPISGHRSVSWYQQTPGQGLQFLFEYFSETQRNKGNFPGRFSGRQFSNSRSEMNVSTLELGDSALYLCASRPGLAGRFQETQYFGPGTRLLVL.

The rearrangement links TRBV5-4 to TRBJ2-7; TRBD1 matches at 9 bases. Germline loops: CDR1 SGHNT, CDR2 YYREEE (reference sequence). V was pared by 2 bases and J by 2 bases, with 8 bases of the junction left unmatched. The CDR3 covers 16 residues. The DNA of the CDR3 is TGTGCCAGCAGCTTAGGGGGACAGGGAACAACCTACGAGCAGTACTTC. It specifies CASSLGGQGTTYEQYF.

J is TRBJ2-7 and V is TRBV7-9; tentative D call: TRBD1 (6 bases). The CDR3 has 15 residues. Germline V gene lookup returns CDR1 SEHNR and CDR2 FQNEAQ (reference sequence). Trimming removed 1 base from V and 4 bases from J, with 14 bases in between. The CDR3, as DNA: TGTGCCAGCAGCTTAGTACAGGGCCCCATATACGAGCAGTACTTC. It codes for CASSLVQGPIYEQYF.

V gene TRBV5-4 combines with J gene TRBJ2-7; 9 bases map to TRBD1. The CDR3 totals 15 residues. CDR1 is SGHNT and CDR2 is YYREEE in the germline V gene (reference sequence). Trimming cost V 4 bases and J 2 bases; bases outside gene matches: 7. The CDR3 protein is CASSPRTGETYEQYF. For the CDR3, the DNA is TGTGCCAGCAGCCCGCGGACAGGGGAGACCTACGAGCAGTACTTC.

The J gene is TRBJ1-4, the V gene TRBV28; D remains unclear. Germline CDR1 and CDR2: MDHEN and SYDVKM. V lost 6 bases and J 1 base, leaving 12 bases between the germline ends. The CDR3 runs to 15 residues. The CDR3 sequence is CASRSGPGTNEKLFF. The CDR3 bases are TGTGCCAGCAGGAGCGGCCCCGGAACTAATGAAAAACTGTTTTTT.

This sequence joins TRBV5-1 and TRBJ1-3; 7 bases match TRBD1. Germline-derived CDR1 and CDR2 are SGHRS and YFSETQ. With 7 bases clipped from V and 0 bases from J, the junction kept 4 bases outside the gene matches. CDR3 size: 14 residues. CDR3 residues: CASRTGGSGNTIYF. The CDR3 bases are TGCGCCAGCCGGACAGGTGGCTCTGGAAACACCATATATTTT.

This chain connects TRBV2 to TRBJ2-2, with TRBD2 matching 15 bases. Looked up from germline, CDR1 is SNHLY and CDR2 is FYNNEI. The CDR3 is 18 amino acids. V shed 5 bases, J shed 2 bases, and the junction held 6 bases outside the gene matches. The CDR3 protein is CASSSRTSGGENTGELFF. For the CDR3, the DNA is TGTGCCAGCAGTAGCCGGACTAGCGGGGGGGAAAACACCGGGGAGCTGTTTTTT. Supplemented by reference TRBV2 and TRBJ2-2, the full variable domain reads EPEVTQTPSHQVTQMGQEVILRCVPISNHLYFYWYRQILGQKVEFLVSFYNNEISEKSEIFDDQFSVERPDGSNFTLKIRSTKLEDSAMYFCASSSRTSGGENTGELFFGEGSRLTVL.

The J gene is TRBJ2-3, the V gene TRBV5-1; 12 bases line up with TRBD2. This CDR3 has 18 amino acids. Trimming cost V 1 base and J 6 bases; bases outside gene matches: 12. CDR1 is SGHRS and CDR2 is YFSETQ in the germline V gene. This CDR3 reads CASSLPSGGGSSFDTQYF. CDR3 DNA sequence: TGCGCCAGCAGCTTGCCTAGCGGGGGGGGCAGTTCATTTGATACGCAGTATTTT.

The chain is built from TRBV7-9 and TRBJ1-6, with TRBD1 matching 7 bases. Looked up from germline, CDR1 is SEHNR and CDR2 is FQNEAQ (reference sequence). The CDR3 runs 14 residues. The V gene end was trimmed by 10 bases and the J gene end by 15 bases; junction bases not matched to a gene: 18. DNA of the CDR3: TGTGCCATCAGTCCCCGGGACAGCCGGCCGGACCTCCACTTT. Translating gives CAISPRDSRPDLHF.

This clone was seen a single time. The gene calls are TRBV6-5 and TRBJ2-1; D gene ambiguous. The ends were cut back, 4 bases at V and 16 bases at J, with 11 bases in the middle. This CDR3 comprises 10 residues. The V gene's germline CDR1 is MNHEY and CDR2 SVGAGI. In nucleotides, the CDR3 is TGTGCCAGCAGTTCCGAGGAAGGCTTCTTC. This encodes CASSSEEGFF.

Note on this clone: The same CDR3 arises from other DNA sequences in this sample as well. The chain links TRBV29-1 to TRBJ2-5, with a possible D match to TRBD1 (5 bases). CDR1 and CDR2 (germline): SQVTM, ANQGSEA. CDR3 length: 11 residues. Trimming cost V 4 bases and J 5 bases, with 8 bases left between them. This chain's CDR3 is CSVGGRETQYF. The CDR3 bases are TGCAGCGTTGGGGGCCGGGAGACCCAGTACTTC.

The V gene is TRBV6-1, the J gene TRBJ2-5; D gene unclear. The DNA end lines up better with TRBJ2-7; the J call may be wrong. The CDR3 runs to 13 residues. In germline, CDR1 is MNHNS, CDR2 SASEGT. Here the CDR3 DNA reads TGTGCCAGCGTGAACAGACCCTTCTACGAGCAGTACTTC. It encodes CASVNRPFYEQYF.

Only one count was recorded for this clone. Here the CDR3 reads CASGAGTETQYF. CDR3 coding DNA: TGTGCCAGCGGGGCGGGGACCGAGACCCAGTACTTC. The rearrangement uses TRBV2 and TRBJ2-5, with a possible D match to TRBD2 (6 bases). The germline gives CDR1 SNHLY, CDR2 FYNNEI. V was cut by 8 bases and J by 5 bases, with 12 bases left in between. The CDR3 consists of 12 residues.

The V call is TRBV28, the J call TRBJ1-5; D unresolved. Trimming took off 5 bases at V and 5 bases at J, with 10 bases between the two ends. The germline gives CDR1 MDHEN, CDR2 SYDVKM. This CDR3 is built from 13 residues. CDR3 loop: CASSTDGDQPQHF. The CDR3 DNA follows: TGTGCCAGCAGTACGGACGGGGATCAGCCCCAGCATTTT.

The V call is TRBV28, the J call TRBJ2-7; a weak D match, TRBD2 (7 bases). The CDR3 covers 15 residues. Trimming left V 4 bases short and J 4 bases short, with 17 bases between. Germline loops: CDR1 MDHEN, CDR2 SYDVKM. CDR3 loop: CASSSTAGAGYEQYF. The CDR3 coding sequence is TGTGCCAGCAGTTCCACGGCGGGGGCGGGATACGAGCAGTACTTC.